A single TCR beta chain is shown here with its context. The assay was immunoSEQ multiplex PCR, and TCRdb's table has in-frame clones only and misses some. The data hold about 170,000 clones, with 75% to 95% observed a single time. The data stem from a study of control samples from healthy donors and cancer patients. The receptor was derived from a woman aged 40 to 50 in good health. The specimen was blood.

As DNA, the CDR3 is TGTGCCAGCAGCTTTAGGGGACTAGCGGGATACAATGAGCAGTTCTTC. Encoded protein: CASSFRGLAGYNEQFF. The gene calls are TRBV5-4 and TRBJ2-1, with 13 positions matching TRBD2. The CDR3 has 16 amino acids. Germline-derived CDR1 and CDR2 are SGHNT and YYREEE (reference sequence). V shed 2 bases and J 4 bases; nucleotides not matched to a gene: 3.